This T cell receptor (beta chain) derives from a study of blood T cell repertoires in COVID-19. Libraries were prepared by immunoSEQ multiplex PCR; TCRdb keeps only in-frame clonotypes and omits some of them. The table records around 200,000 clones, 80% to 90% of them present only once. Germline assignment: CDR1 SEHNR and CDR2 FQNEAQ (reference sequence). Losses at the gene ends were 5 bases for V and 0 bases for J; bases not matched to a gene: 9. The CDR3 extends over 16 amino acids. The sequence was obtained from a man aged 35 to 55 who had recovered from COVID-19. This chain links TRBV7-9 with TRBJ1-1, with TRBD1 matching over 7 bases. Sequencing used PBMCs or T cells enriched from blood (not recorded which). The CDR3 loop is CASSTKGQPMNTEAFF. The CDR3 nucleotides are TGTGCCAGCAGCACCAAGGGACAGCCTATGAACACTGAAGCTTTCTTT.